This T cell receptor beta chain derives from a study of OX40 agonist ivuxolimab in advanced cancers. Study-wide results and limits: Clonal expansion was seen in CD4+ and CD8+ blood T cells by week 6 at 0.1 to 3.0 mg/kg.

As concerns this clone: Its antigen is unidentified.

Assay: immunoSEQ multiplex PCR; the TCRdb copy retains only in-frame clones and omits some. The data contain 76,000 or so clones, roughly 85% of them seen just once; the ten biggest clones take up roughly 0.66%. The germline gives CDR1 MNHEY, CDR2 SVGAGI. The CDR3 covers 12 residues. V was clipped by 6 bases and J by 2 bases, with 8 bases between them. The gene calls are TRBV6-5 and TRBJ2-7, with D possibly being TRBD1 (5 bases). The sample in question was CD4+ or CD8+ T cells sorted from blood, obtained in a trial of the OX40 agonist ivuxolimab. The sequence was collected from an adult with an advanced solid tumor such as melanoma, head and neck, liver or kidney cancer. CDR3 sequence (DNA): TGTGCCAGCAGCACAGGACCCTACGAGCAGTACTTC. Protein product: CASSTGPYEQYF.